These 22 T cell receptor beta chains originate from one sample sequenced in a study of human T cells and chemical hapten exposure. Time point in this sample: pre-sensitization, week 0. Stated treatment: therapeutic diphenylcyclopropenone sensitization with weekly scalp DPC. MiXCR, run by TCRdb on the RACE reads, gives a single entry per CDR3 protein. The sample lists more than 250,000 distinct CDR3 sequences, more than 6.5% occurring once. Material: whole blood, obtained in connection with sensitization to the hapten diphenylcyclopropenone (DPC). The receptors were sampled from a woman aged 35 to 49 with alopecia areata. Some clones in this sample may be carry-over from other donors' samples.

The V gene is TRBV5-5, the J gene TRBJ1-4, with 9 bases matching TRBD1. The CDR3 totals 15 residues. V gave up 0 bases and J gave up 7 bases; unmatched junction bases: 4. CDR1 is SGHKS, CDR2 YYEKEE, per germline (reference sequence). CDR3 DNA sequence: TGTGCCAGCAGCTTGGCCCCGGACAGGGGTGAAAAACTGTTTTTT. Translating it yields CASSLAPDRGEKLFF.

This clonotype was seen repeatedly, ten times or more. V is TRBV4-3 and J is TRBJ1-4; 8 bases fit TRBD1. From germline, CDR1 is LGHNA and CDR2 YSLEER. The trim removed 0 bases at V and 3 bases at J, leaving 6 bases unmatched. The CDR3 loop spans 17 amino acids. The CDR3 is CASSQELPGQANEKLFF. The CDR3 DNA reads TGCGCCAGCAGCCAAGAATTACCGGGACAGGCTAATGAAAAACTGTTTTTT.

Only a few counts were recorded for this clonotype. Here the CDR3 reads CASSLYLVVPYNEQFF. As DNA, the CDR3 is TGTGCCAGCAGCTTATATTTAGTAGTCCCCTACAATGAGCAGTTCTTC. The chain joins TRBV7-2 to TRBJ2-1; no firm D call. The germline V and J ends were trimmed by 2 bases and 2 bases, with 13 bases remaining between them. This CDR3 contains 16 residues. The V gene's germline CDR1 is SGHTA and CDR2 FQGNSA.

This clonotype showed up just a few times. The CDR3 sequence is CASSLATEQFF. The CDR3 DNA is TGTGCCAGCAGTTTAGCTACTGAGCAGTTCTTC. The chain combines TRBV6-2 or TRBV6-3 with TRBJ2-1; D remains ambiguous. This CDR3 comprises 11 residues. Trimming took off 4 bases at V and 9 bases at J, with 7 bases between the two ends. Germline CDR1 and CDR2: MNHEY and SVGEGT.

The rearrangement uses TRBV7-2 and TRBJ2-7; no definite D call. The V end lost 4 bases, the J end lost 2 bases, and 9 bases lay between the germline ends. The CDR3 covers 13 residues. In germline, CDR1 is SGHTA, CDR2 FQGNSA. CDR3 in amino acids: CASSSSLTYEQYF. CDR3 coding DNA: TGTGCCAGCAGCTCGTCCCTGACCTACGAGCAGTACTTC.

This clonotype was counted a few times. V is TRBV5-1 and J is TRBJ2-5; TRBD1 aligns across 9 bases. V shed 0 bases and J 8 bases; nucleotides not matched to a gene: 5. Germline CDR1 is SGHRS and CDR2 is YFSETQ. There are 14 residues in the CDR3. Here the CDR3 reads CASSLDRGHPTQYF. The DNA for the CDR3 is TGCGCCAGCAGCTTGGACAGGGGGCACCCTACCCAGTACTTC.

V gene TRBV4-2 combines with J gene TRBJ2-7; D gene unclear. Trimming took 0 bases from V and 4 from J, leaving 10 bases between them. The CDR3 contains 14 residues. In germline, CDR1 is LGHNA, CDR2 YNFKEQ. In DNA form, the CDR3 reads TGTGCCAGCAGCCAAGATGGCGGCAGGTACGAGCAGTACTTC. It translates to CASSQDGGRYEQYF.

The chain uses TRBV7-3 and TRBJ2-7, with TRBD2 matching 9 bases. There are 15 residues in the CDR3. The V gene's germline CDR1 is SGHTA and CDR2 FQGTGA. V lost 2 bases and J lost 5; bases outside the gene matches: 7. This CDR3 reads CASSLEASGNHEQYF. In DNA form, the CDR3 reads TGTGCCAGCAGCTTAGAAGCTAGCGGGAACCACGAGCAGTACTTC.

This clonotype showed up just a few times. The V call is TRBV12-3 or TRBV12-4, the J call TRBJ1-5; D gene ambiguous. The CDR3 is 13 residues long. Trimming took 0 bases from V and 5 from J, leaving 5 bases between them. DNA of the CDR3: TGTGCCAGCAGTTTAGCCCAAGATCAGCCCCAGCATTTT. As protein: CASSLAQDQPQHF.

This clonotype was detected ten times or more. The genes are TRBV15 and TRBJ2-3; 7 positions agree with TRBD1. V shed 0 bases, J shed 2 bases, and the junction held 2 bases outside the gene matches. The CDR3 is 15 amino acids. In germline, CDR1 is LNHNV, CDR2 YYDKDF (reference sequence). CDR3 region: CATSRDGTDTDTQYF. In nucleotides, the CDR3 is TGTGCCACCAGCAGAGATGGGACAGACACAGATACGCAGTATTTT. Variable domain in full (rest from reference TRBV15 and TRBJ2-3): DAMVIQNPRYQVTQFGKPVTLSCSQTLNHNVMYWYQQKSSQAPKLLFHYYDKDFNNEADTPDNFQSRRPNTSFCFLDIRSPGLGDTAMYLCATSRDGTDTDTQYFGPGTRLTVL.

The chain combines TRBV3-1 with TRBJ2-3; D is unresolved. Germline CDR1 and CDR2: LGHDT and YNNKEL (reference sequence). The CDR3 contains 15 residues. V lost 1 base and J 0 bases, leaving 8 bases between the germline ends. Here the CDR3 DNA reads TGTGCCAGCAGCCAAGGGATATCTAGCACAGATACGCAGTATTTT. Residues: CASSQGISSTDTQYF.

The chain employs TRBV27 and TRBJ2-3; 10 bases line up with TRBD1. With V trimmed by 6 bases and J by 1 base, 7 bases remained unmatched. The germline CDR1 and CDR2 sequences are MNHEY and SMNVEV (reference sequence). This CDR3 is built from 16 residues. This CDR3 reads CASSPAGTGGTDTQYF. The CDR3 DNA sequence: TGTGCCAGCAGCCCGGCCGGGACAGGGGGCACAGATACGCAGTATTTT.

J is TRBJ2-1 and V is TRBV7-9; D may be TRBD1 (8 bases). CDR1 is SEHNR and CDR2 is FQNEAQ in the germline V gene (reference sequence). V dropped 4 bases and J dropped 2 bases, with 12 bases sitting between them. This CDR3 has 15 residues. In DNA, the CDR3 is TGTGCCAGCAGCTCAACAGGGGGGGCCTACAATGAGCAGTTCTTC. It translates to CASSSTGGAYNEQFF. The full variable domain, in which reference TRBV7-9 and TRBJ2-1 provide the parts outside the CDR3, is DTGVSQNPRHKITKRGQNVTFRCDPISEHNRLYWYRQTLGQGPEFLTYFQNEAQLEKSRLLSDRFSAERPKGSFSTLEIQRTEQGDSAMYLCASSSTGGAYNEQFFGPGTRLTVL.

This clonotype was recorded a few times. This CDR3 reads CSARLAQETQYF. The CDR3 DNA follows: TGCAGTGCTAGACTAGCCCAAGAGACCCAGTACTTC. The chain combines TRBV20-1 with TRBJ2-5; a possible D gene is TRBD2 (5 bases). The CDR3 loop spans 12 amino acids. Trimming stripped 2 bases from V and 1 base from J, with 5 bases between. Germline lookup yields CDR1 DFQATT and CDR2 SNEGSKA (reference sequence).

This clonotype was counted only a few times. The gene calls are TRBV11-2 and TRBJ2-2; D tentatively reads TRBD1 or TRBD2 (5 bases each). Germline V gives CDR1 SGHAT, CDR2 FQNNGV. This CDR3 contains 17 residues. V was pared by 5 bases and J by 0 bases, with 16 bases between. The CDR3 nucleotides are TGTGCCAGCAGCCCCCTTGGGGGAGCCTCGAACACCGGGGAGCTGTTTTTT. Protein: CASSPLGGASNTGELFF.

At least ten counts were recorded for this clonotype. V usage is TRBV7-2 and J usage is TRBJ1-5; maybe TRBD1 (5 bases). Germline V gene lookup returns CDR1 SGHTA and CDR2 FQGNSA. The ends were cut back, 0 bases at V and 6 bases at J, with 12 bases in the middle. The CDR3 is 15 residues long. CDR3 DNA: TGTGCCAGCAGCTTAGCGTCGGGGCTCAGTCAGCCCCAGCATTTT. Translated: CASSLASGLSQPQHF.

This clonotype was seen only a few times. This chain connects TRBV5-1 to TRBJ2-3; 8 bases agree with TRBD2. Germline assignment: CDR1 SGHRS and CDR2 YFSETQ. This CDR3 contains 18 residues. The V gene end was trimmed by 2 bases and the J gene end by 0 bases; junction bases not matched to a gene: 11. The CDR3 loop is CASSFRTSRATSTDTQYF. In nucleotides, the CDR3 is TGCGCCAGCAGCTTCCGGACTAGCAGGGCTACTAGCACAGATACGCAGTATTTT.

The chain has TRBV7-9 and TRBJ1-1, with TRBD1 matching 10 bases. V shed 5 bases and J 11 bases; nucleotides not matched to a gene: 17. Germline-derived CDR1 and CDR2 are SEHNR and FQNEAQ (reference sequence). CDR3 length: 16 amino acids. The CDR3 sequence: CASSVPSETGGGVAFF. CDR3 DNA sequence: TGTGCCAGCAGCGTACCCTCTGAGACAGGGGGCGGTGTGGCTTTCTTT.

This clonotype was counted only a few times. The chain is built from TRBV4-2 and TRBJ1-3; no clear D gene. This CDR3 is 14 amino acids long. The germline V gene encodes CDR1 LGHNA and CDR2 YNFKEQ. The V end was cut by 1 base, the J end by 0 bases, with 4 bases between. The CDR3 region is CASSQASSGNTIYF. In nucleotides, the CDR3 is TGTGCCAGCAGCCAAGCGAGCTCTGGAAACACCATATATTTT.

This clonotype occurred a few times. The CDR3 here is CSARDWLAADTQYF. DNA for the CDR3: TGCAGTGCTAGAGACTGGTTAGCCGCAGATACGCAGTATTTT. The chain carries TRBV20-1 and TRBJ2-3, with unresolved D. Germline-derived CDR1 and CDR2 are DFQATT and SNEGSKA (reference sequence). Trimming removed 0 bases at V and 4 bases at J, with 11 bases between. The length of the CDR3 is 14 residues.

This chain uses TRBV4-3 with TRBJ2-7; 8 bases align to TRBD2. V shed 0 bases, J shed 2 bases, and the junction held 9 bases outside the gene matches. CDR1 is LGHNA, CDR2 YSLEER, per germline. This CDR3 is built from 17 residues. DNA of the CDR3: TGCGCCAGCAGCCAAGATCCTAGCGGGTCTACACCCTACGAGCAGTACTTC. It yields the protein CASSQDPSGSTPYEQYF.

V is TRBV28 and J is TRBJ2-3; TRBD2 aligns across 8 bases. There are 15 residues in the CDR3. CDR1 MDHEN and CDR2 SYDVKM come from the germline V gene. Trimming removed 4 bases from V and 0 bases from J; junction bases left unmatched: 3. CDR3: CASSSIAGSTDTQYF. In DNA, the CDR3 is TGTGCCAGCAGTTCAATAGCGGGAAGCACAGATACGCAGTATTTT.